The sequence of this T cell receptor (beta chain) was determined in a study of T cell clonality in common variable immunodeficiency. CVID subjects were neither ill nor on immunomodulatory or immunosuppressive medication at sampling. From germline, CDR1 is MNHEY and CDR2 SVGEGT. The V and J ends lost 1 base and 3 bases respectively, with 7 bases between them. The CDR3 sequence is 13 residues long. This clone showed up just a few times. Its antigen is not identified. Coverage ceases 3 residues before the CDR3 finishes, and the germline J gene fills in the end. Sequencing input was equivalent genomic DNA from CVID and controls. Profiling relied on immunoSEQ multiplex PCR, and the TCRdb table lists in-frame clones only, not all of them. Recorded here are roughly 9,900 clones, none singletons. Whole-study findings and limits: Links between repertoire features and CVID complications were heterogeneity-limited. Common variable immunodeficiency TCR beta sequences reportedly had fewer deletions and N-nucleotide insertions. TCRbeta clonality was increased in CVID versus healthy controls.

Sample: peripheral blood mononuclear cells. The chain recombines TRBV6-2 or TRBV6-3 with TRBJ2-7, with D possibly TRBD2 on 6 matching bases. The clonotype was recovered from a human donor with common variable immunodeficiency. The CDR3 DNA, read in part, is TGTGCCAGCAGTTACTGGCGGGACTACGAG. The encoded protein is CASSYWRDYE. The CDR3 reads in full as CASSYWRDYEQYF.